These T cell receptor beta chains were read from a single sample in a study of T cell responses to AZD1222 COVID-19 vaccine. Clones were sequenced by immunoSEQ multiplex PCR, and TCRdb holds only the in-frame ones, with some missing. The sample consists of around 100,000 clones, 90% of them appearing once. The source was peripheral blood, collected on day 0 of AZD1222 vaccination. These receptors originate from an adult in good health. The CDR3 runs from the conserved cysteine through the conserved F or W. The order of the fields is D gene, V gene, J gene, clone size, CDR3 DNA, CDR3 protein. D genes are given only for firm matches. Not all rows give a size; the values are once, few, many and, for expanded clones, a class.

>.|TRBV6-2/TRBV6-3|TRBJ2-7|.
TGTGCCAGCAGTAGACAGAGCTACGAGCAGTACTTC
CASSRQSYEQYF
>.|TRBV28|TRBJ2-7|.
TGTGCCAGCCTTGACAGCACAACCTACGAGCAGTACTTC
CASLDSTTYEQYF
>.|TRBV9|TRBJ1-2|.
TGTGCCAGCAGCCCCCAGGGGAGCAGGGGCTACACCTTC
CASSPQGSRGYTF
>.|TRBV30|TRBJ1-4|.
TGTGCCTGGAGTGTATCCGGGGGCGGTGAAAAACTGTTTTTT
CAWSVSGGGEKLFF
>.|TRBV3-1/TRBV3-2|TRBJ1-2|once
TGTGCCAGCAGCCCAAATGCAGGGAGGGGCTACACCTTC
CASSPNAGRGYTF
>.|TRBV6-4|TRBJ2-7|.
TGTGCCAGCAGTGTGTCGGGGGCCCTCTCCTACGAGCAGTACTTC
CASSVSGALSYEQYF
>.|TRBV3-1/TRBV3-2|TRBJ1-2|.
TGTGCCAGCAGCCAACGGGGGGTAGTCTATGGCTACACCTTC
CASSQRGVVYGYTF
>.|TRBV7-2|TRBJ2-2|.
TGTGCCAGCAGCTTAGCTAGCGCCGGGGAGCTGTTTTTT
CASSLASAGELFF
>.|TRBV7-9|TRBJ1-6|.
TGTGCCAGCAGCTTAGTTGGGACCGCCGGGTCACCCCTCCACTTT
CASSLVGTAGSPLHF
>.|TRBV7-2|TRBJ1-5|.
TGTGCCAGCAGCCCCGGCCCGGGGGCCCAGCATTTT
CASSPGPGAQHF
>.|TRBV9|TRBJ1-1|.
TGTGCCAGCAGCGTTTCCCTCGGGAGAGAAGCTTTCTTT
CASSVSLGREAFF
>.|TRBV19|TRBJ1-4|.
TGTGCCAGTAGTATGCAGCCTATACTAGCAACTAATGAAAAACTGTTTTTT
CASSMQPILATNEKLFF
>.|TRBV18|TRBJ2-2|.
TGTGCCAGCTCACTCGGGGTCCCCGGGGAGCTGTTTTTT
CASSLGVPGELFF
>TRBD2|TRBV12-3/TRBV12-4|TRBJ2-5|.
TGTGCCAGCCGACTAGCGGCGGAGACCCAGTACTTC
CASRLAAETQYF
>.|TRBV18|TRBJ2-2|.
TGTGCCAGCTCACCAGGAATGCCCGGGGAGCTGTTTTTT
CASSPGMPGELFF
>TRBD1|TRBV7-3|TRBJ2-1|.
TGTGCCAGCAGCCGGGACAGGGGGCACAATGAGCAGTTCTTC
CASSRDRGHNEQFF
>TRBD2|TRBV7-6|TRBJ2-2|.
TGTGCCAGCATAGCGGGACTAGCGGGGGTAGCGGGAACCGGGGAGCTGTTTTTT
CASIAGLAGVAGTGELFF
>.|TRBV29-1|TRBJ2-2|.
TGCAGCGTCCTTAGGGCGGATTCGAACACCGGGGAGCTGTTTTTT
CSVLRADSNTGELFF
>TRBD2|TRBV6-2/TRBV6-3|TRBJ2-2|.
TGTGCCAGCAGTTACCGCGGGGGGGACACCGGGGAGCTGTTTTTT
CASSYRGGDTGELFF
>.|TRBV7-8|TRBJ2-7|.
TGTGCCAGCAGCTTAAGGACAAACTACGAGCAGTACTTC
CASSLRTNYEQYF
>.|TRBV9|TRBJ1-3|.
TGTGCCAGCAGCACAGGACATTCCTCCTTTGGAAACACCATATATTTT
CASSTGHSSFGNTIYF
>TRBD1|TRBV18|TRBJ2-7|.
TGTGCCAGCTCAGATACAGGGGCCTCCTACGAGCAGTACTTC
CASSDTGASYEQYF
>.|TRBV6-5|TRBJ1-4|.
TGTGCCAGCACTTATTGGGGGGCTACTAATGAAAAACTGTTTTTT
CASTYWGATNEKLFF
>.|TRBV7-9|TRBJ1-3|.
TGTGCCAGCCAGGGACCAAACGGAAACACCATATATTTT
CASQGPNGNTIYF